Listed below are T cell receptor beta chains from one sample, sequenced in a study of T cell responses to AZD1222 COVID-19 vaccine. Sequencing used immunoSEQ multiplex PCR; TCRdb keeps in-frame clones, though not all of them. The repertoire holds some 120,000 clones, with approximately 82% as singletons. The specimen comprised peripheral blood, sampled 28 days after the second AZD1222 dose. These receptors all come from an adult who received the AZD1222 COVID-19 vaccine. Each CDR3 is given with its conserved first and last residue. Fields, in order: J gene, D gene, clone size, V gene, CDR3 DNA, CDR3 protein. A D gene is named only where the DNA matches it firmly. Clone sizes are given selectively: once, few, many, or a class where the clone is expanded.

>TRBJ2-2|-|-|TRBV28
TGTGCCAGCGGGCAAGGGGGGCTCAACACCGGGGAGCTGTTTTTT
CASGQGGLNTGELFF
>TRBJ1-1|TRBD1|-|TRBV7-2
TGTGCCACCCAGGACAGGGTGGGGACTGAAGCTTTCTTT
CATQDRVGTEAFF
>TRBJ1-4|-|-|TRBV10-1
TGCGCCAGCAGTGAGTTTGCGGTAAAGGGTCTTAATGAAAAACTGTTTTTT
CASSEFAVKGLNEKLFF
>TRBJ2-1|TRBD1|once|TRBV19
TGTGCCAGTAGTCCCTCGGGGACAGGGGGCATATATGAGCAGTTCTTC
CASSPSGTGGIYEQFF
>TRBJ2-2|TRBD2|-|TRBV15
TGTGCCACCAGCAGAGATACTAGCGGGTCGAACACCGGGGAGCTGTTTTTT
CATSRDTSGSNTGELFF
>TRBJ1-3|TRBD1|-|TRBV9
TGTGCCAGCAGCACGAGAGGGGGGACAGGGGGAAACACCATATATTTT
CASSTRGGTGGNTIYF
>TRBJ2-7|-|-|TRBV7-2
TGTGCCAGCAGCTACACCGGGACAAGCTCCTACGAGCAGTACTTC
CASSYTGTSSYEQYF
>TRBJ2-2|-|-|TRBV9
TGTGCCAGCAGCAGGGAAGGCCGGGAGCTGTTTTTT
CASSREGRELFF
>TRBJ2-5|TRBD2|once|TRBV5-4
TGTGCCAGCAGCTCGGGGACTAGCGGACAAGAGACCCAGTACTTC
CASSSGTSGQETQYF
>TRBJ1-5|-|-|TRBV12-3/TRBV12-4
TGTGCCAGCCGGGGAAGGGGGGGTCGGCCCCAGCATTTT
CASRGRGGRPQHF
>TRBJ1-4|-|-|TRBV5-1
TGCGCCAGCAGCTTGGCATTGGGAGGGACCAGTAATGAAAAACTGTTTTTT
CASSLALGGTSNEKLFF
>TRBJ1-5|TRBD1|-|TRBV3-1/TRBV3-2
TGTGCCAGCAGCCCGCGACAGGGCCGTCAGCCCCAGCATTTT
CASSPRQGRQPQHF
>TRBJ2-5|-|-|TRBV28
TGTGCCAGCAGTTTAACTGGACGGTACCAAGAGACCCAGTACTTC
CASSLTGRYQETQYF
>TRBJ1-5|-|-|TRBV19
TGTGCCAGTAGTATAGTTGGACACAACAATCAGCCCCAGCATTTT
CASSIVGHNNQPQHF
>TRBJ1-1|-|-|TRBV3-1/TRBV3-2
TGTGCCAGCAAGAAGTCAGATGAAGCTTTCTTT
CASKKSDEAFF
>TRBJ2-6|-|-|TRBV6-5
TGTGCCAGCAGTACCGGGGGCTCTGGGGCCAACGTCCTGACTTTC
CASSTGGSGANVLTF
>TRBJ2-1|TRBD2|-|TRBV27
TGTGCCAGCAGTTTAACGGGGGGTAACCCGACCAAGCAGTTCTTC
CASSLTGGNPTKQFF
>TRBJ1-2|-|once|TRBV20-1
TGCAGTGCTAGTTTGTACAGGAAATCTAACTATGGCTACACCTTC
CSASLYRKSNYGYTF
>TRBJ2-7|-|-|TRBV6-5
TGTGCCAGCAGTTACCAGGGCCCTTCCTACGAGCAGTACTTC
CASSYQGPSYEQYF
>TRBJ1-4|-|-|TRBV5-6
TGTGCCAGCAGCTTTGCCCTCGAGGGGGATGAAAAACTGTTTTTT
CASSFALEGDEKLFF
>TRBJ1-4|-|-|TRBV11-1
TGTGCCAGCAGCTGGGGGACGGCGCCTAATGAAAAACTGTTTTTT
CASSWGTAPNEKLFF
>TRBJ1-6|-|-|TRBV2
TGTGCCAGTAGGGGGGAGAGCTCCTATAATTCACCCCTCCACTTT
CASRGESSYNSPLHF
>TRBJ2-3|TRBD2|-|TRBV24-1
TGTGCCACCAGCGGGGGGTACCCCCTGAGCACAGATACGCAGTATTTT
CATSGGYPLSTDTQYF
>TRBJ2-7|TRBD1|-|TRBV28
TGTGCCAGCAGTACTCCAGGGGGCCCCTCCTACGAGCAGTACTTC
CASSTPGGPSYEQYF
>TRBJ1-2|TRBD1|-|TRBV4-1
TGCGCCAGCAGCCAAACGGACAGGGGAGTCGGAGGCTACACCTTC
CASSQTDRGVGGYTF
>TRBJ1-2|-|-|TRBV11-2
TGTGCCAGCACCCCCTGGGGCCAAGGGGACTATGGCTACACCTTC
CASTPWGQGDYGYTF
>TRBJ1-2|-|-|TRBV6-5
TGTGCCAGCAGTTACGGGTTCGGCGGAATTAACTATGGCTACACCTTC
CASSYGFGGINYGYTF
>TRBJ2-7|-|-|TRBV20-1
TGCAGTGCTAACGAGCAGTACTTC
CSANEQYF
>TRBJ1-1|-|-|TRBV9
TGTGCCAGCAGCGTAGCTACAGGGAACACTGAAGCTTTCTTT
CASSVATGNTEAFF
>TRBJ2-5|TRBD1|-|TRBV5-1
TGCGCCAGCAGCTCCGGGACAGGCGGGTACCAAGAGACCCAGTACTTC
CASSSGTGGYQETQYF
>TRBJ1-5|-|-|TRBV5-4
TGTGCCAGCAGCTTAGGACCCGAGGAGCCCCAGCATTTT
CASSLGPEEPQHF
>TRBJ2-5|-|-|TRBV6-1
TGTGCCAGCAGTGAGATACAAGAGACCCAGTACTTC
CASSEIQETQYF
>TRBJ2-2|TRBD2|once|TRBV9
TGTGCCAGCAGCGTAACTAGCGGAGGGGCAGGGACCGGGGAGCTGTTTTTT
CASSVTSGGAGTGELFF
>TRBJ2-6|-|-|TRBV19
TGTGCCAGTAGTATTTCGGGGTCTGGGGCCAACGTCCTGACTTTC
CASSISGSGANVLTF
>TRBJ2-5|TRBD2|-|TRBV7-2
TGTGCCAGCAGCTCGGGACTAGCGGGGGGGAGGCGCGAGACCCAGTACTTC
CASSSGLAGGRRETQYF
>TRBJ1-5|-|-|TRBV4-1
TGCGCCAGCAGCCAGGCTCAGCTGGGGGCAGAGCCCCAGCATTTT
CASSQAQLGAEPQHF
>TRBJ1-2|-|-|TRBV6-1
TGTGCCAGCAGTGATCGGGGTATCGGCTATGGCTACACCTTC
CASSDRGIGYGYTF
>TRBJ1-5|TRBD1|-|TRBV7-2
TGTGCCAGCAGCTTCCAGGGGGGTCAGCCCCAGCATTTT
CASSFQGGQPQHF
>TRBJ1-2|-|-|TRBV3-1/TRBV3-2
TGTGCCAGCAGCCCCCCCGGGACAAAGGGCTACACCTTC
CASSPPGTKGYTF
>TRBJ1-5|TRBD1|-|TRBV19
TGTGCCAGTAGTATCCGGGACAGGGGCCGCAATCAGCCCCAGCATTTT
CASSIRDRGRNQPQHF
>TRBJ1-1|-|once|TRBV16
TGTGCCAGCAGCCAATACCGGGGGACTGAAGCTTTCTTT
CASSQYRGTEAFF
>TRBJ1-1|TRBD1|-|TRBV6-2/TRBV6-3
TGTGCCAGCAGTTACAGCGAGGGGGCGAAAATTATGAACACTGAAGCTTTCTTT
CASSYSEGAKIMNTEAFF
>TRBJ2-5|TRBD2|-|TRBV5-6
TGTGCCAGCAGCTTGGATGGCGGGGGGGCGGAGACCCAGTACTTC
CASSLDGGGAETQYF
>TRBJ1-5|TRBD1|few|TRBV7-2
TGTGCCAGCAGCTTAGGGAACAGGGGTCAGCCCCAGCATTTT
CASSLGNRGQPQHF
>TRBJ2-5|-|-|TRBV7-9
TGTGCCAGCAGCCCCCTTGAGACCCAGTACTTC
CASSPLETQYF
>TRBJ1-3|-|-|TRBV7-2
TGTGCCAGCACCCTGCGTGGCGACCGAAACACCATATATTTT
CASTLRGDRNTIYF
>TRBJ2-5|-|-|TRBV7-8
TGTGCCAGCGGTTCGTACAGGGCCCAAGAGACCCAGTACTTC
CASGSYRAQETQYF
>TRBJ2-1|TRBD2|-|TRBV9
TGTGCCAGCAGCGTGGCTACTAGCGGGTATGAGCAGTTCTTC
CASSVATSGYEQFF
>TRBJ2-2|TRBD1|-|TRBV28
TGTGCCAGCAGGATGACAGGGGCCACCGGGGAGCTGTTTTTT
CASRMTGATGELFF
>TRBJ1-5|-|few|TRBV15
TGTGCCACCAGCAGTTTTAGCAATCAGCCCCAGCATTTT
CATSSFSNQPQHF